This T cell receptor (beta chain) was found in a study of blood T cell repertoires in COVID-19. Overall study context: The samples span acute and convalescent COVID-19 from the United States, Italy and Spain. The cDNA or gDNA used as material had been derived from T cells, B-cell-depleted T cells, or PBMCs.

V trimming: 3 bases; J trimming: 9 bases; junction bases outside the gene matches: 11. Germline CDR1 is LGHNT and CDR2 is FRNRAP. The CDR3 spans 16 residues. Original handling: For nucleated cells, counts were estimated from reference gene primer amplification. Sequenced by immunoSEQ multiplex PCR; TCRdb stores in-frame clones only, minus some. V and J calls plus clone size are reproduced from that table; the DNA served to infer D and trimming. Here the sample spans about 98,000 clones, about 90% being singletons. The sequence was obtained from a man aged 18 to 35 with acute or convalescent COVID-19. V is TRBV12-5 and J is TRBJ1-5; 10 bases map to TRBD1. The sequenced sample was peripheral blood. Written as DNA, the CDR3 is TGTGCTAGTGGTTTAACCTCGGGACAGGGGATCGGGCCCCAGCATTTT. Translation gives CASGLTSGQGIGPQHF.